This TCR beta chain was sequenced during a study of control samples from healthy donors and cancer patients. TCRdb's copy holds only in-frame clones and misses some; the assay was immunoSEQ multiplex PCR. Among 90,000 to 150,000 clones listed, approximately 87% were seen once. This CDR3 is built from 14 residues. Germline V gene lookup returns CDR1 SGHRS and CDR2 YFSETQ. Between the trimmed V and J ends, which lost 4 bases and 5 bases, there was a span of 16 bases. Sequencing input: blood. The TCR sequence derives from a man aged 25-40 years in good health. The genes are TRBV5-1 and TRBJ2-7, with unresolved D. The CDR3 DNA follows: TGCGCCAGCAGCCCCGACTTATTGCTCAACGAGCAGTACTTC. Its translation is CASSPDLLLNEQYF.